The subject of this entry is one TCR beta chain. What it recognizes is unknown. The sample belongs to a study of cytomegalovirus exposure and HLA in healthy donors. The table came from immunoSEQ multiplex PCR; TCRdb's copy has only in-frame clones and leaves some out. The sample holds some 170,000 clones; roughly nine tenths are singletons and the top ten take 2% to 3%. Study results and caveats: About 180 TCR beta chains were listed as cytomegalovirus-associated. The TCR clusters that emerged in the first cohort tended, a later analysis found, to co-occur in the 110 or so validation repertoires.

CDR3 size: 13 residues. Trimming pared 4 bases from V and 7 bases from J, leaving 11 bases between. Germline V lookup: CDR1 LGHNA, CDR2 YSLEER. The donors were in the roughly 130-subject validation cohort, distinct from the roughly 670-subject first cohort. The sequenced sample consisted of PBMCs. V usage is TRBV4-3 and J usage is TRBJ2-1; D not certain. This receptor was taken from a young man in good health and CMV-seropositive. CDR3 in DNA: TGCGCCAGCAGCCGCTCTAGAAGGAATGAGCAGTTCTTC. Translated: CASSRSRRNEQFF.